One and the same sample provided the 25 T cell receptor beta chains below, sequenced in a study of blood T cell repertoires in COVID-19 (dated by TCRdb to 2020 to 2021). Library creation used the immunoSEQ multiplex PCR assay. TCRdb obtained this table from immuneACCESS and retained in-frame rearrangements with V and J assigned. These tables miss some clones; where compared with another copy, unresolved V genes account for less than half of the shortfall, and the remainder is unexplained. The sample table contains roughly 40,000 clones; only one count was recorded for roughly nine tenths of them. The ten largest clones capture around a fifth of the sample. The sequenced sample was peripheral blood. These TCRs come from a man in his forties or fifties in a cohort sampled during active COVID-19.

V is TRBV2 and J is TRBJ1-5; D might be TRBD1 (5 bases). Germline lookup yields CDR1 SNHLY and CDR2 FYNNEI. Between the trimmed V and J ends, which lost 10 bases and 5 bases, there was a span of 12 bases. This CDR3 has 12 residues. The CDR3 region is CATQGPDQPQHF. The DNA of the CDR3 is TGTGCCACCCAGGGTCCGGATCAGCCCCAGCATTTT. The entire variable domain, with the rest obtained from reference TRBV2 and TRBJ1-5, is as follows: EPEVTQTPSHQVTQMGQEVILRCVPISNHLYFYWYRQILGQKVEFLVSFYNNEISEKSEIFDDQFSVERPDGSNFTLKIRSTKLEDSAMYFCATQGPDQPQHFGDGTRLSIL.

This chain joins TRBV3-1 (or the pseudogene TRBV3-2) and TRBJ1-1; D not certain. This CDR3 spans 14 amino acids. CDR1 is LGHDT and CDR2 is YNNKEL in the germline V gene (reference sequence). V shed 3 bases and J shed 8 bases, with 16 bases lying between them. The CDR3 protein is CASSQTAGRGEAFF. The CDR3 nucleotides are TGTGCCAGCAGCCAGACGGCCGGCAGAGGGGAAGCTTTCTTT.

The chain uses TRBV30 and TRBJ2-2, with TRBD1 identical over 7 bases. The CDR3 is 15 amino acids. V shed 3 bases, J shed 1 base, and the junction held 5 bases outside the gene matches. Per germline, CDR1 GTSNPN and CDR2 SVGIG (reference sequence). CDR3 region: CAWRWGQRNTGELFF. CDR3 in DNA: TGTGCCTGGAGGTGGGGACAGCGGAACACCGGGGAGCTGTTTTTT.

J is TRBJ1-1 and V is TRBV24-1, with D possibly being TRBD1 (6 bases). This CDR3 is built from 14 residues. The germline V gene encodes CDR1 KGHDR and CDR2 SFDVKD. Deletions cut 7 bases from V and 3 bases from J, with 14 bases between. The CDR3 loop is CATSGGGGHTEAFF. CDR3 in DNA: TGTGCCACCAGCGGCGGGGGGGGCCACACTGAAGCTTTCTTT.

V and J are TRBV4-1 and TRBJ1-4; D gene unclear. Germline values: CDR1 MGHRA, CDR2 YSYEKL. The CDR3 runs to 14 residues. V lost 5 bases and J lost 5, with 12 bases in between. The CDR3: CASSSRGINEKLFF. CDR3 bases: TGCGCCAGCAGCTCACGGGGTATCAATGAAAAACTGTTTTTT.

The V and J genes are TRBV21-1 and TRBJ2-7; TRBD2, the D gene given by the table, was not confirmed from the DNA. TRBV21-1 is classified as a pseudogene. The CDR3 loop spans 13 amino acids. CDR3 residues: CASSKGTLAGGNF. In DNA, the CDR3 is TGTGCCAGCAGCAAAGGAACCCTAGCGGGGGGGAACTTC.

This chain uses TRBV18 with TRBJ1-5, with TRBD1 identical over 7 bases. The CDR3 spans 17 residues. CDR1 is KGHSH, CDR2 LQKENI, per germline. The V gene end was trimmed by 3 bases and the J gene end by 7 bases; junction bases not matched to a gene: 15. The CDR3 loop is CASSPAGLSRGDQPQHF. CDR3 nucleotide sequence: TGTGCCAGCTCACCCGCGGGGCTAAGCAGGGGGGACCAGCCCCAGCATTTT.

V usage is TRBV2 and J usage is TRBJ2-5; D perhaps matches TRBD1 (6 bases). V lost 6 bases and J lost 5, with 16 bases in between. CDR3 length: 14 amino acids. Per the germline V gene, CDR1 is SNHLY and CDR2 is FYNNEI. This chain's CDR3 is CASRVSRGDETQYF. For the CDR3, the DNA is TGTGCCAGCAGGGTGAGCAGGGGTGACGAGACCCAGTACTTC.

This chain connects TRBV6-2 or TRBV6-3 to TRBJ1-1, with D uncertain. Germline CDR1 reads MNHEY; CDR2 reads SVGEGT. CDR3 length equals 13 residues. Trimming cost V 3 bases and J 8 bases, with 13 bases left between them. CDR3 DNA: TGTGCCAGCAGTTATGGTCACGGTATGGAAGCTTTCTTT. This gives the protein CASSYGHGMEAFF.

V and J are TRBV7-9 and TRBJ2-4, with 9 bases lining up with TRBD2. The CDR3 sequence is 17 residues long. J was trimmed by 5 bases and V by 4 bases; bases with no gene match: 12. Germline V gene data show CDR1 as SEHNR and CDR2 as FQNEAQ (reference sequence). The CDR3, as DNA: TGTGCCAGCAGCTCCTTTGGAAGCGGGGGGATCCAAAACATTCAGTACTTC. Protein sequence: CASSSFGSGGIQNIQYF.

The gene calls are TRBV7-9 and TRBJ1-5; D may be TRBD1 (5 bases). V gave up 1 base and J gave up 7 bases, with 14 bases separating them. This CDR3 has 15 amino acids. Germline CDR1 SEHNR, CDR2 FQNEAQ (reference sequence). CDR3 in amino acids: CASSLGDSPRQPQHF. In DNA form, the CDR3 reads TGTGCCAGCAGCTTAGGAGACAGCCCCCGACAGCCCCAGCATTTT.

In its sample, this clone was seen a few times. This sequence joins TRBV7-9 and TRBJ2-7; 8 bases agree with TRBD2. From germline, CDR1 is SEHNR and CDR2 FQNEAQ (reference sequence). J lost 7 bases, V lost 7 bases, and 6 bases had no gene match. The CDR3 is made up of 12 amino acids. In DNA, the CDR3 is TGTGCCAGCACCCGCGGGGGGATAGAGCAGTACTTC. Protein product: CASTRGGIEQYF.

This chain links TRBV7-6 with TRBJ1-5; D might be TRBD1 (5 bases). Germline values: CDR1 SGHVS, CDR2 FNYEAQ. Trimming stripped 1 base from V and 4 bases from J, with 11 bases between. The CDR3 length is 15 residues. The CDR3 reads CASSLGTGRNQPQHF. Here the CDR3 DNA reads TGTGCCAGCAGCTTAGGCACAGGCCGAAATCAGCCCCAGCATTTT.

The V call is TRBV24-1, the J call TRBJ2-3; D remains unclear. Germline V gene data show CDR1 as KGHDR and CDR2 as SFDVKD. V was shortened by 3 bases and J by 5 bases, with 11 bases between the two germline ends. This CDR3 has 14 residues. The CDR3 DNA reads TGTGCCACCAGTGATGGCGAGGAAATAGATACGCAGTATTTT. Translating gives CATSDGEEIDTQYF.

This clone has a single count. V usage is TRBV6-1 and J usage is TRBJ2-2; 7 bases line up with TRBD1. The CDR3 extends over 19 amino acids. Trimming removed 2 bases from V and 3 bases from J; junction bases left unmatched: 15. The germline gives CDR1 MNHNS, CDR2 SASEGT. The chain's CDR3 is CASSEMYNLGTADTGELFF. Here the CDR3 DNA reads TGTGCCAGCAGTGAAATGTATAATCTCGGGACAGCGGACACCGGGGAGCTGTTTTTT.

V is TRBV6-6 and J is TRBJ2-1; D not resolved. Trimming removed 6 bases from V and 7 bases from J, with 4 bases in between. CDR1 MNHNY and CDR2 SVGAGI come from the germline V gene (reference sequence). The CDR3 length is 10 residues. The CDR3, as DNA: TGTGCCAGCAGCCTGAATGAGCAGTTCTTC. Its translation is CASSLNEQFF.

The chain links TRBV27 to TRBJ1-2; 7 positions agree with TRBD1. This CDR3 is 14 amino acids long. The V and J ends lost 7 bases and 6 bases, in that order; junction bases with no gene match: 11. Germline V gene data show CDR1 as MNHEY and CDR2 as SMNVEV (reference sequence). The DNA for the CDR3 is TGTGCCAGCAATCCATTGGGACAGCCCCATGGCTACACCTTC. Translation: CASNPLGQPHGYTF.

The CDR3 DNA sequence: TGTGCCAGCAGCTTGGGAGACAGGGCGGTTGATGGCTACACCTTC. It codes for CASSLGDRAVDGYTF. The gene calls are TRBV5-4 and TRBJ1-2; 7 nucleotides line up with TRBD1. This CDR3 spans 15 amino acids. The germline CDR1 and CDR2 sequences are SGHNT and YYREEE (reference sequence). The ends lost 0 bases at V and 6 bases at J; junction bases unmatched: 8.

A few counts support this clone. The CDR3 bases are TGCAGCGACCGGACAGCCTCTAACTATGGCTACACCTTC. Translating gives CSDRTASNYGYTF. The chain employs TRBV29-1 and TRBJ1-2, with D possibly TRBD1 on 6 matching bases. V was pared by 7 bases and J by 0 bases, with 12 bases between. The CDR3 has 13 residues. Germline V gene data show CDR1 as SQVTM and CDR2 as ANQGSEA.

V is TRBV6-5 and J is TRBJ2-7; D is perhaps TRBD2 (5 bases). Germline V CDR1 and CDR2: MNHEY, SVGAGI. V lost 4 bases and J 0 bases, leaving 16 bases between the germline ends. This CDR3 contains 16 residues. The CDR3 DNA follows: TGTGCCAGCAGTTCCAAAGGACTCAGGAGCTCCTACGAGCAGTACGTC. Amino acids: CASSSKGLRSSYEQYV.

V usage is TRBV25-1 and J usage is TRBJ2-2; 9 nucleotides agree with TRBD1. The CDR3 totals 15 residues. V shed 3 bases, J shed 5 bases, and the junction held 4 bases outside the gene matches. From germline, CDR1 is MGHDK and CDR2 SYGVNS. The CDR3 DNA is TGTGCCAGCAGTGAGGTTGACAGGGGGACCGGGGAGCTGTTTTTT. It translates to CASSEVDRGTGELFF.

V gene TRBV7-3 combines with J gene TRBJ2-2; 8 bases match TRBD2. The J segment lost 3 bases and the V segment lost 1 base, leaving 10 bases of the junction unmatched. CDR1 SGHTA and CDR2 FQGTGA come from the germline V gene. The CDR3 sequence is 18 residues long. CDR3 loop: CASSLRGDGRADTGELFF. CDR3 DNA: TGTGCCAGCAGCTTAAGAGGAGACGGGAGGGCCGACACCGGGGAGCTGTTTTTT.

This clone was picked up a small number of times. CDR3 coding DNA: TGTGCCAGCAGCGCGGGGGGCGCGACCGGGGAGCTGTTTTTT. It encodes CASSAGGATGELFF. This sequence joins TRBV9 and TRBJ2-2, with a possible D match to TRBD2 (7 bases). V lost 3 bases to trimming and J lost 5 bases, with 11 bases between them. Germline values: CDR1 SGDLS, CDR2 YYNGEE. CDR3 length: 14 amino acids.

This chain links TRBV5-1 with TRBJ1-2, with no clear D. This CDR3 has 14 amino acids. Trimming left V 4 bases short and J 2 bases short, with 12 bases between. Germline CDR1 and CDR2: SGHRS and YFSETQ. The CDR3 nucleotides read TGCGCCAGCAGCCCCGGAGTGAGCAACTATGGCTACACCTTC. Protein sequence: CASSPGVSNYGYTF.

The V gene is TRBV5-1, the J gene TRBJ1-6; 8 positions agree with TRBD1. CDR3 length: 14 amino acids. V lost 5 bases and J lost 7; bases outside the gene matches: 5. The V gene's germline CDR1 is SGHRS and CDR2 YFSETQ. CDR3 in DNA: TGCGCCAGCAGTTCAGGGGGCGGGAATTCACCCCTCCACTTT. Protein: CASSSGGGNSPLHF.